The text below deals with one T cell receptor (beta chain). Antigen specificity is unknown. These data originate in a study of cytomegalovirus exposure and HLA in healthy donors. About the study: A preliminary data release comprised 80 million to 95 million unique TCRs obtained from HLA-typed donors.

Primers included in the PCR were 60 Vbeta and 13 Jbeta primers. Produced via immunoSEQ multiplex PCR; TCRdb's table is partial and in-frame only. Of 200,000 to 250,000 clones in the sample, roughly 78% were seen once. The study's findings and limits: In an earlier analysis, in fewer than 700 donors, most V segments appeared productive either ~90% or ~30% of the time.

V lost 0 bases, J lost 3 bases, and 9 bases lay in between. This CDR3 contains 15 residues. The germline V gene encodes CDR1 SGHTS and CDR2 YDEGEE. The chain employs TRBV5-8 and TRBJ1-4; D not certain. Sequences were obtained from PBMCs. This clonotype was sampled from a boy aged 5-17 years in good health and CMV-seronegative. The DNA for the CDR3 is TGTGCCAGCAGCTTGGCCCTATACCCTAATGAAAAACTGTTTTTT. It encodes CASSLALYPNEKLFF.